Following are 15 T cell receptor beta chains from one sample sequenced in a study of blood T cell repertoires in COVID-19. Clones were read by immunoSEQ multiplex PCR, and TCRdb kept only the in-frame ones, dropping some. The sample lists around 230,000 clones, approximately 84% occurring once. The specimen was peripheral blood. The receptors originated from a woman older than 75 with acute or convalescent COVID-19.

CDR3 sequence: CASSLVGQVTDTQYF. CDR3 nucleotide sequence: TGTGCCAGCAGCTTAGTGGGACAGGTCACAGATACGCAGTATTTT. The rearrangement links TRBV7-8 to TRBJ2-3; 8 nucleotides align to TRBD1. V dropped 1 base and J dropped 2; count of bases not matched to a gene: 2. The CDR3 is 15 amino acids. CDR1 and CDR2 (germline): SGHVS, FQNEAQ.

In its sample, this clone was seen a few times. This chain links TRBV19 with TRBJ1-5, with TRBD1 identical over 10 bases. The germline gives CDR1 LNHDA, CDR2 SQIVND (reference sequence). The CDR3 length is 15 residues. The ends lost 1 base at V and 4 bases at J; junction bases unmatched: 1. The CDR3 sequence is CASSIGDRGNQPQHF. The CDR3, as DNA: TGTGCCAGTAGTATAGGGGACAGGGGAAATCAGCCCCAGCATTTT.

The CDR3 loop reads CASSISRSQETQYF. DNA for the CDR3: TGTGCCAGTAGTATAAGTAGGAGCCAAGAGACCCAGTACTTC. V gene TRBV19 combines with J gene TRBJ2-5; D call uncertain. The ends were cut back, 2 bases at V and 1 base at J, with 8 bases in the middle. Germline CDR1 is LNHDA and CDR2 is SQIVND (reference sequence). This CDR3 is built from 14 residues. Looking up the rest from reference TRBV19 and TRBJ2-5 gives the full variable domain: DGGITQSPKYLFRKEGQNVTLSCEQNLNHDAMYWYRQDPGQGLRLIYYSQIVNDFQKGDIAEGYSVSREKKESFPLTVTSAQKNPTAFYLCASSISRSQETQYFGPGTRLLVL.

This clone has a single count. This chain connects TRBV6-4 to TRBJ1-3, with D possibly TRBD1 on 5 matching bases. Germline CDR1 and CDR2: MRHNA and SNTAGT. The CDR3 spans 15 residues. The germline V and J ends were trimmed by 4 bases and 7 bases, with 17 bases remaining between them. The CDR3, as DNA: TGTGCCAGCAGTGCGGAGGCCGGGGGAGCTAACACCATATATTTT. This translates into CASSAEAGGANTIYF.

This chain links TRBV10-3 with TRBJ2-2; the match to TRBD1 covers 7 bases. This CDR3 has 18 residues. Germline CDR1 reads ENHRY; CDR2 reads SYGVKD. V was pared by 6 bases and J by 0 bases, with 13 bases of the junction left unmatched. The CDR3 region has the DNA TGTGCCATCAGCCCGGGACAGCCCCTGGCCGCGAACACCGGGGAGCTGTTTTTT. Translation gives CAISPGQPLAANTGELFF.

This clone was seen more than once but under ten times. The chain recombines TRBV14 with TRBJ1-5; D remains unclear. The V gene lost 1 base and the J gene lost 1 base, with 8 bases spanning the gap. The CDR3 is 15 residues long. Germline CDR1 SGHDN, CDR2 FVKESK. For the CDR3, the DNA is TGTGCCAGCAGCCAAGGAGGTGGGAGCAATCAGCCCCAGCATTTT. Its translation is CASSQGGGSNQPQHF.

The chain uses TRBV7-8 and TRBJ2-3, with TRBD2 identical over 9 bases. The length of the CDR3 is 17 residues. Germline V gives CDR1 SGHVS, CDR2 FQNEAQ. V lost 0 bases and J lost 4; bases outside the gene matches: 8. CDR3 coding DNA: TGTGCCAGCAGCTTAGCGGTTCTGCGGGAGGGGGCAGATACGCAGTATTTT. As protein: CASSLAVLREGADTQYF.

This chain links TRBV28 with TRBJ1-2; perhaps TRBD1 as D (5 bases). The V gene's germline CDR1 is MDHEN and CDR2 SYDVKM. Trimming cost V 4 bases and J 8 bases, with 11 bases left between them. This CDR3 spans 12 amino acids. In nucleotides, the CDR3 is TGTGCCAGCAGTTCAGGGTGGCGAGGCTACACCTTC. Translation: CASSSGWRGYTF.

This clone is labeled as medium-sized (0.01 to 0.1%). The chain links TRBV3-1 (or the pseudogene TRBV3-2) to TRBJ2-1; possibly TRBD2 for D (5 bases). CDR3 size: 13 residues. Trimming cost V 4 bases and J 2 bases, with 6 bases left between them. CDR1 and CDR2 from the germline V gene are LGHDT and YNNKEL (reference sequence). Here the CDR3 DNA reads TGTGCCAGCAGCCTCGGGGCCTACAATGAGCAGTTCTTC. Encoded protein: CASSLGAYNEQFF.

The rearrangement joins TRBV5-1 to TRBJ2-7, with 10 positions matching TRBD2. The CDR3 runs 14 residues. The junction had 2 bases not matched to a gene; V was cut back by 3 bases and J by 2 bases. Per the germline V gene, CDR1 is SGHRS and CDR2 is YFSETQ. CDR3 sequence: CASSSSGSTYEQYF. The CDR3, as DNA: TGCGCCAGCAGCTCTAGCGGGAGTACCTACGAGCAGTACTTC. Based on the CDR3 plus reference TRBV5-1 and TRBJ2-7, the full variable domain is KAGVTQTPRYLIKTRGQQVTLSCSPISGHRSVSWYQQTPGQGLQFLFEYFSETQRNKGNFPGRFSGRQFSNSRSEMNVSTLELGDSALYLCASSSSGSTYEQYFGPGTRLTVT.

This chain joins TRBV3-1 (or the pseudogene TRBV3-2) and TRBJ2-5, with 10 bases fitting TRBD1. This CDR3 comprises 16 residues. Trimming removed 6 bases from V and 0 bases from J; junction bases left unmatched: 7. Germline lookup yields CDR1 LGHDT and CDR2 YNNKEL (reference sequence). The CDR3 sequence is CASRSWDRGNQETQYF. The DNA of the CDR3 is TGTGCCAGCAGAAGTTGGGACAGGGGTAACCAAGAGACCCAGTACTTC.

The chain employs TRBV6-1 and TRBJ1-2, with D possibly being TRBD1 (5 bases). The V gene lost 2 bases and the J gene lost 4 bases, with 14 bases spanning the gap. The CDR3 runs 15 residues. Germline V lookup: CDR1 MNHNS, CDR2 SASEGT. CDR3: CASSELSQGSYGYTF. The CDR3 DNA sequence: TGTGCCAGCAGTGAATTATCCCAGGGCAGCTATGGCTACACCTTC.

This clone was seen once. V usage is TRBV19 and J usage is TRBJ2-5, with 7 positions matching TRBD1. CDR3 length: 16 amino acids. CDR1 and CDR2 from the germline V gene are LNHDA and SQIVND (reference sequence). After removal of 1 base from V and 5 bases from J, the junction contained 10 bases not matched to a gene. CDR3: CASSIARQARGETQYF. The CDR3 DNA reads TGTGCCAGTAGTATAGCTCGCCAGGCCAGGGGGGAGACCCAGTACTTC.

Comments on this clone: Within the sample, other DNA sequences also encode this same CDR3. The gene calls are TRBV5-1 and TRBJ2-5; weak D call: TRBD1 (8 bases). The CDR3 length is 14 residues. Germline V gives CDR1 SGHRS, CDR2 YFSETQ. V was pared by 4 bases and J by 5 bases, with 15 bases between. The CDR3 sequence is CASSPGQGGETQYF. CDR3 in DNA: TGCGCCAGCAGCCCAGGACAGGGAGGGGAGACCCAGTACTTC.

In this sample, this clone turned up a few times. Other DNA sequences in this sample translate to the same CDR3. This chain links TRBV18 with TRBJ1-1; D perhaps matches TRBD1 (6 bases). The germline V gene has CDR1 KGHSH and CDR2 LQKENI. Trimming cost V 6 bases and J 1 base, with 9 bases left between them. The CDR3 spans 13 residues. This CDR3 reads CASSLQGNTEAFF. The CDR3 nucleotides are TGTGCCAGCTCCCTACAGGGGAACACTGAAGCTTTCTTT.